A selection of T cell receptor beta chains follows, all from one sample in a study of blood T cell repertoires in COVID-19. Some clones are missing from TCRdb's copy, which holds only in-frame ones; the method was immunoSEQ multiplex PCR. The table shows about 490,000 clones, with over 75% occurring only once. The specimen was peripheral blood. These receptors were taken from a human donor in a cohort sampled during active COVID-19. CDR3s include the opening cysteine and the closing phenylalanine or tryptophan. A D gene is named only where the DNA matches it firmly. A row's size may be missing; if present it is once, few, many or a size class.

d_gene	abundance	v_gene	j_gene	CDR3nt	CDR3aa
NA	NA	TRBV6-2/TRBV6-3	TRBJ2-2	TGTGCCAGCAGCCGCGAGACCGGGGAGCTGTTTTTT	CASSRETGELFF
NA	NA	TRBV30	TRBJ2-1	TGTGCCTGGACCTCCGGTGTAGCGCCATTCGGTGAGCAGTTCTTC	CAWTSGVAPFGEQFF
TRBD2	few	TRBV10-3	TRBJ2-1	TGTGCCATCAGCCTGACTAGCGGGGAGATAGATGAGCAGTTCTTC	CAISLTSGEIDEQFF
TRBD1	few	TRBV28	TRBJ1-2	TGTGCCAGCAGTTTATCCGGGGGGACAGGGGGCACCTATGGCTACACCTTC	CASSLSGGTGGTYGYTF
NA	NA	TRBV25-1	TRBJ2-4	TGTGCCAGCAGTGAATTCACCGGGACACAAACAAACATTCAGTACTTC	CASSEFTGTQTNIQYF
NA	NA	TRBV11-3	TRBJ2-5	TGTGCCAGCAGCTTAGGGGGGGAGGACCAAGAGACCCAGTACTTC	CASSLGGEDQETQYF
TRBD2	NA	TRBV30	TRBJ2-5	TGTGCCTGGGGCCGCCGGGGGGGACAAGAGACCCAGTACTTC	CAWGRRGGQETQYF
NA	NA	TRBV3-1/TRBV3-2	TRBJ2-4	TGTGCCAGCAGCCAATACGAGGATTCGCAGTACTTC	CASSQYEDSQYF
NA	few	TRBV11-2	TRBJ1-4	TGTGCCAGCAGCCCCTGGGCAGAGATTTCCGGTGAAAAACTGTTTTTT	CASSPWAEISGEKLFF
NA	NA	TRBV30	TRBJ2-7	TGTGCCTGGACCCGCGGGACCACTTACGAGCAGTACTTC	CAWTRGTTYEQYF
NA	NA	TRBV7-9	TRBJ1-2	TGTGCCAGCAGCTTCAGGGTAGGGTATGGCTACACCTTC	CASSFRVGYGYTF